A selection of T cell receptor beta chains follows, all from one sample in a study of shared clonotypes between healthy human individuals. Repertoires were generated with immunoSEQ multiplex PCR, while TCRdb's copy carries only in-frame clones and drops some. The sample gives about 580,000 clones, nearly 98% of which show up once; 0.3% is in the top ten. The sequenced material came from naive CD8+ T cells sorted from blood. These receptors originate from a man aged 25 to 45 in good health. CDR3s include the opening cysteine and the closing phenylalanine or tryptophan. The order of the fields is D gene, V gene, clone size, J gene, CDR3 length, CDR3 protein, CDR3 DNA. D genes are given only for firm matches. The size entry is marked missing in some rows and otherwise reads once, few, many or a size class.

-	TRBV5-8	once	TRBJ2-1	14	CASATLRRGPKQFF	TGTGCCAGCGCCACATTGCGGCGGGGGCCCAAGCAGTTCTTC
TRBD1	TRBV7-6	-	TRBJ2-7	12	CASSPTGVEQYF	TGTGCCAGCAGCCCCACAGGGGTAGAGCAGTACTTC
-	TRBV29-1	-	TRBJ1-1	14	CSVEGRGTNTEAFF	TGCAGCGTTGAAGGCAGGGGCACGAACACTGAAGCTTTCTTT
TRBD2	TRBV2	-	TRBJ2-5	17	CASTMGLAGGNQETQYF	TGTGCCAGCACCATGGGACTAGCGGGAGGCAACCAAGAGACCCAGTACTTC
-	TRBV27	-	TRBJ2-6	13	CATGDGGANVLTF	TGTGCCACCGGGGACGGAGGGGCCAACGTCCTGACTTTC
-	TRBV2	-	TRBJ2-7	14	CASNSDREGYEQYF	TGTGCCAGCAACTCCGATCGGGAAGGCTACGAGCAGTACTTC
-	TRBV20-1	-	TRBJ2-1	10	CSAHKNEQFF	TGCAGTGCGCATAAGAATGAGCAGTTCTTC
-	TRBV7-8	-	TRBJ2-7	13	CASSWQPSDEQYF	TGTGCCAGCAGCTGGCAACCATCTGATGAGCAGTACTTC
-	TRBV30	-	TRBJ2-1	18	CAWETRIRERGTYNEQFF	TGTGCCTGGGAAACACGGATCCGGGAGAGAGGGACGTACAATGAGCAGTTCTTC
TRBD1	TRBV29-1	-	TRBJ2-7	14	CSVDRGQGVREQYF	TGCAGCGTTGATCGGGGACAGGGTGTCCGAGAGCAGTACTTC
-	TRBV6-5	-	TRBJ2-7	13	CASSYSVSYEQYF	TGTGCCAGCAGTTACTCAGTCTCCTACGAGCAGTACTTC
-	TRBV13	-	TRBJ2-5	15	CASSSLETGAETQYF	TGTGCCAGCAGCTCACTCGAAACGGGAGCTGAGACCCAGTACTTC
TRBD1	TRBV28	-	TRBJ2-3	17	CASSLIHGGQGLSTQYF	TGTGCCAGCAGTTTAATCCACGGGGGACAGGGGCTAAGCACGCAGTATTTT
-	TRBV9	-	TRBJ2-1	15	CASSAGTTKLDEQFF	TGTGCCAGCAGCGCCGGGACCACAAAGTTGGATGAGCAGTTCTTC
-	TRBV11-2	once	TRBJ2-7	14	CASSLVFRTYEQYF	TGTGCCAGCAGCTTAGTATTTAGGACCTACGAGCAGTACTTC
TRBD2	TRBV4-1	-	TRBJ2-3	17	CASSHPDGLAGADTQYF	TGCGCCAGCAGCCACCCCGATGGACTAGCGGGGGCAGATACGCAGTATTTT
-	TRBV28	once	TRBJ2-7	13	CASSLRDSYEQYF	TGTGCCAGCAGTTTGCGGGATTCCTACGAGCAGTACTTC
-	TRBV18	-	TRBJ1-5	15	CASSPEWKWNQPQHF	TGTGCCAGCTCACCAGAATGGAAATGGAATCAGCCCCAGCATTTT
-	TRBV14	-	TRBJ2-7	17	CASSQGFAGLVSYEQYF	TGTGCCAGCAGCCAAGGGTTTGCGGGATTGGTCTCCTACGAGCAGTACTTC
-	TRBV4-2	-	TRBJ1-1	16	CASSPDQTGVNTEAFF	TGTGCCAGCAGCCCGGATCAGACAGGCGTGAACACTGAAGCTTTCTTT
TRBD1	TRBV23-1	-	TRBJ2-2	16	CASSHCDRENTGELFF	TGCGCCAGCAGTCATTGCGACAGGGAGAACACCGGGGAGCTGTTTTTT
-	TRBV7-2	once	TRBJ2-7	17	CASSLPRGLGVAYEQYF	TGTGCCAGCAGCTTACCCCGTGGCCTGGGGGTCGCCTACGAGCAGTACTTC
TRBD2	TRBV28	-	TRBJ2-3	14	CASWGGPGTDTQYF	TGTGCGTCATGGGGAGGGCCTGGCACAGATACGCAGTATTTT
-	TRBV5-1	-	TRBJ2-1	15	CASSLETASYNEQFF	TGCGCCAGCAGCTTGGAAACAGCCTCCTACAATGAGCAGTTCTTC
-	TRBV5-6	-	TRBJ1-5	15	CASSLSGAGRQPQHF	TGTGCCAGCAGCTTGTCGGGAGCCGGACGTCAGCCCCAGCATTTT
TRBD1	TRBV27	-	TRBJ2-1	16	CASSVQRTGGYNEQFF	TGTGCCAGCAGTGTACAAAGGACAGGGGGTTACAATGAGCAGTTCTTC
-	TRBV27	once	TRBJ1-1	14	CASSSTGAATEAFF	TGTGCCAGCAGTTCGACAGGAGCGGCCACTGAAGCTTTCTTT
TRBD1	TRBV11-2	-	TRBJ1-1	17	CASSLVTGGRMNTEAFF	TGTGCCAGCAGCTTAGTTACAGGGGGCCGGATGAACACTGAAGCTTTCTTT
-	TRBV5-6	-	TRBJ2-7	15	CASSRGTYTPYEQYF	TGTGCCAGCAGTCGTGGGACTTATACCCCCTACGAGCAGTACTTC
-	TRBV10-2	-	TRBJ2-7	13	CASSESTHYEQYF	TGCGCCAGCAGTGAGTCGACGCACTACGAGCAGTACTTC
TRBD2	TRBV27	-	TRBJ2-3	16	CASSLIAGGFTDTQYF	TGTGCCAGCAGTTTAATAGCGGGAGGGTTCACAGATACGCAGTATTTT
-	TRBV6-5	-	TRBJ2-1	14	CASSYSTDGNEQFF	TGTGCCAGCAGTTACTCTACTGACGGAAATGAGCAGTTCTTC
TRBD2	TRBV27	-	TRBJ2-7	16	CASSFLGLAGGYEQYF	TGTGCCAGCAGTTTTCTAGGACTAGCGGGAGGTTACGAGCAGTACTTC
-	TRBV5-1	-	TRBJ1-4	15	CASSLGQATNEKLFF	TGCGCCAGCAGCTTGGGGCAAGCAACTAATGAAAAACTGTTTTTT
TRBD2	TRBV5-4	-	TRBJ2-7	14	CATMTSGSPLEQYF	TGTGCCACTATGACTAGCGGGAGCCCTCTCGAGCAGTACTTC
-	TRBV5-1	-	TRBJ2-1	17	CASSQEGGRGVYNEQFF	TGCGCCAGCAGCCAAGAGGGCGGCAGGGGCGTCTACAATGAGCAGTTCTTC
-	TRBV4-1	once	TRBJ1-1	14	CASRAGGTYTEAFF	TGCGCCTCCCGGGCGGGGGGTACCTACACTGAAGCTTTCTTT
-	TRBV4-1	-	TRBJ1-3	15	CASSQPVGAGNTIYF	TGCGCCAGCAGCCAACCGGTGGGTGCTGGAAACACCATATATTTT
-	TRBV2	-	TRBJ1-1	17	CASFPRPEAEMNTEAFF	TGTGCCAGCTTTCCTCGGCCCGAGGCTGAAATGAACACTGAAGCTTTCTTT
-	TRBV11-2	-	TRBJ2-7	15	CASSFGSGKGYEQYF	TGTGCCAGCAGCTTCGGGTCAGGGAAGGGTTACGAGCAGTACTTC
TRBD1	TRBV2	-	TRBJ2-7	15	CASSGGGQGAYEQYF	TGTGCCAGCAGTGGAGGGGGACAGGGGGCCTACGAGCAGTACTTC
-	TRBV27	-	TRBJ2-1	15	CASSTVSGGAYEQFF	TGTGCCAGCAGTACAGTGTCGGGGGGCGCATATGAGCAGTTCTTC
-	TRBV6-5	-	TRBJ2-7	13	CASSPGPPYEQYF	TGTGCCAGCAGTCCGGGTCCTCCCTACGAGCAGTACTTC
-	TRBV13	-	TRBJ1-6	17	CASSLATGGAGNSPLHF	TGTGCCAGCAGCTTGGCCACTGGAGGGGCTGGTAATTCACCCCTCCACTTT
-	TRBV7-9	-	TRBJ2-3	14	CATGSGWGTDTQYF	TGTGCCACAGGGAGCGGGTGGGGCACAGATACGCAGTATTTT